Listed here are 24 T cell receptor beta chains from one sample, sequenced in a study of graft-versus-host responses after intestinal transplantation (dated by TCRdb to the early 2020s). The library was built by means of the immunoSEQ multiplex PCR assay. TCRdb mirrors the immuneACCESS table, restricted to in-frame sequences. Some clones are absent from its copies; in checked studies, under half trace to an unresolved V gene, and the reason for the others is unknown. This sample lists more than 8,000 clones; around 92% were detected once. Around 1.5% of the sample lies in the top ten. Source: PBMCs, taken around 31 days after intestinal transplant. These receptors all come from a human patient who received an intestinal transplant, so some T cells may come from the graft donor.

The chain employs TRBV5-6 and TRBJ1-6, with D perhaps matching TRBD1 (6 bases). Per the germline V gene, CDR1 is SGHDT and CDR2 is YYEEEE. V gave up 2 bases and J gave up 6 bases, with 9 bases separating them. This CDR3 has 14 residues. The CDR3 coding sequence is TGTGCCAGCAGCTTAAGGGGGTCTAATTCACCCCTCCACTTT. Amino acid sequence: CASSLRGSNSPLHF. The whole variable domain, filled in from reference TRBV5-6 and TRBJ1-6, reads DAGVTQSPTHLIKTRGQQVTLRCSPKSGHDTVSWYQQALGQGPQFIFQYYEEEERQRGNFPDRFSGHQFPNYSSELNVNALLLGDSALYLCASSLRGSNSPLHFGNGTRLTVT.

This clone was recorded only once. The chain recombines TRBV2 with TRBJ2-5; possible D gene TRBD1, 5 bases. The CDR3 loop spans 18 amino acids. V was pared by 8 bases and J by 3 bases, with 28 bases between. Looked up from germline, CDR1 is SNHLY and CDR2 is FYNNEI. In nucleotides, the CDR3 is TGTGCCAGCGGCCCACGGTACAGGATCAAGGAATGGGAAGAGACCCAGTACTTC. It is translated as CASGPRYRIKEWEETQYF.

The CDR3 DNA is TGTGCCAGCAGCGTAGACGTCAATGAGCAGTTCTTC. Its protein is CASSVDVNEQFF. The gene calls are TRBV9 and TRBJ2-1; no clear D. Trimming pared 0 bases from V and 6 bases from J, leaving 4 bases between. CDR3 size: 12 residues. CDR1 SGDLS and CDR2 YYNGEE come from the germline V gene.

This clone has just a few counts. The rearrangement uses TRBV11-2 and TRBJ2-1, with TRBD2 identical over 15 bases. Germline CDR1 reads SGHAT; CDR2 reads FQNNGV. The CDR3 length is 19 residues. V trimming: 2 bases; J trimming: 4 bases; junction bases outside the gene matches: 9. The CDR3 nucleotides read TGTGCCAGCAGCTTAAGGGGGGGACTAGCGGGAGGACTTTACAATGAGCAGTTCTTC. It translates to CASSLRGGLAGGLYNEQFF.

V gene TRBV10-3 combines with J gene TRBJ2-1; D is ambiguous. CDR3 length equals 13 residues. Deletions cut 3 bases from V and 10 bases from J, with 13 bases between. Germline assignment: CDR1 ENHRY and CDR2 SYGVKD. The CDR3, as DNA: TGTGCCATCAGTGACCGGCGTTTCGGGGAGCAGTTCTTC. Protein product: CAISDRRFGEQFF.

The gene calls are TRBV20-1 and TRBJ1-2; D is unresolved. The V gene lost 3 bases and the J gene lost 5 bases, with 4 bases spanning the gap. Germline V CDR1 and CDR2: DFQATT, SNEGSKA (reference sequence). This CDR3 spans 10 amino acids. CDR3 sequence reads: CSASGYGYTF. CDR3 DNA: TGCAGTGCTAGCGGGTATGGCTACACCTTC.

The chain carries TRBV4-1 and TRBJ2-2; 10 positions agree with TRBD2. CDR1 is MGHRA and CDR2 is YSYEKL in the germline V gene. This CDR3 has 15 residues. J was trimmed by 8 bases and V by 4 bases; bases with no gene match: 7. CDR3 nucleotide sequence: TGCGCCAGCAGCCGTCTAAGCGGGGGGGCGGGGGAGCTGTTTTTT. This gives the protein CASSRLSGGAGELFF.

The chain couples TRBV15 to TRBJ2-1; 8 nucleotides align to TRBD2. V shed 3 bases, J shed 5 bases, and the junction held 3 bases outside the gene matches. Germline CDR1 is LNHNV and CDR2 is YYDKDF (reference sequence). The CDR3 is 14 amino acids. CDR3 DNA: TGTGCCACCAGCAGGGGACTAGGGAACAATGAGCAGTTCTTC. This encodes CATSRGLGNNEQFF.

This chain's CDR3 is CASSQVNTEAFF. The CDR3 DNA is TGCGCCAGCAGCCAAGTGAACACTGAAGCTTTCTTT. V usage is TRBV4-1 and J usage is TRBJ1-1; D ambiguous. The V and J ends lost 1 base and 0 bases respectively, with 0 bases between them. The CDR3 covers 12 residues. Germline V gene data show CDR1 as MGHRA and CDR2 as YSYEKL.

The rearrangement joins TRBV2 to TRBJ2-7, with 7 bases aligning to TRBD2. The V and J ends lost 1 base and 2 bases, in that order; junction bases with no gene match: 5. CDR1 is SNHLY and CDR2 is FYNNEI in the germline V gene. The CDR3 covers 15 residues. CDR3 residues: CASSEVGGGPYEQYF. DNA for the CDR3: TGTGCCAGCAGTGAAGTGGGGGGGGGACCCTACGAGCAGTACTTC.

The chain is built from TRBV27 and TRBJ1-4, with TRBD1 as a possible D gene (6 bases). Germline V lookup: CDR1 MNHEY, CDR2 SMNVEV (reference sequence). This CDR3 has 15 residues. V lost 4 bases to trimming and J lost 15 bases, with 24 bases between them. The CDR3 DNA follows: TGTGCCAGCAGTTCGACTAGGGGGGACTCGCGTGGGGTGTTTTTT. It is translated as CASSSTRGDSRGVFF. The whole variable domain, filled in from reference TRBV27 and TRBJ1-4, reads EAQVTQNPRYLITVTGKKLTVTCSQNMNHEYMSWYRQDPGLGLRQIYYSMNVEVTDKGDVPEGYKVSRKEKRNFPLILESPSPNQTSLYFCASSSTRGDSRGVFFGSGTQLSVL.

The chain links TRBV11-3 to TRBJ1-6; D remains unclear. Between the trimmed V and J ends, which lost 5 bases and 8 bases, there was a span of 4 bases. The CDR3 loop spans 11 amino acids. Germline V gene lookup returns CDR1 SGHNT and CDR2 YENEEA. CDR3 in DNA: TGTGCCAGCAGCGGCGATTCACCCCTCCACTTT. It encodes CASSGDSPLHF.

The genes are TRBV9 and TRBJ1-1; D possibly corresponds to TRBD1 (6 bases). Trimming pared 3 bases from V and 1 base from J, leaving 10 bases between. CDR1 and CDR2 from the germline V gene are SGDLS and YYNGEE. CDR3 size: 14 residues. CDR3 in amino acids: CASSGEGQNTEAFF. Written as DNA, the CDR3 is TGTGCCAGCAGCGGAGAGGGACAGAACACTGAAGCTTTCTTT.

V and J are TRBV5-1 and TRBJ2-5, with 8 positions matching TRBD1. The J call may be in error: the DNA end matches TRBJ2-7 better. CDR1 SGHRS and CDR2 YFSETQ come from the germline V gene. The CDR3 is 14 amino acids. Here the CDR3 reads CASSTGTGNYEQYF. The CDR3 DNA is TGCGCCAGCAGCACCGGGACAGGTAACTACGAGCAGTACTTC.

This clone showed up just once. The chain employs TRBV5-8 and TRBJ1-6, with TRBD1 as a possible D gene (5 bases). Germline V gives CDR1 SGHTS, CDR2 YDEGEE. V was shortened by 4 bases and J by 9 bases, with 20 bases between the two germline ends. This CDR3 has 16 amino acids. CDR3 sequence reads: CASSLWRGGRSSPLHF. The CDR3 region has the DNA TGTGCCAGCAGCCTTTGGAGGGGAGGCCGTTCTTCACCCCTCCACTTT.

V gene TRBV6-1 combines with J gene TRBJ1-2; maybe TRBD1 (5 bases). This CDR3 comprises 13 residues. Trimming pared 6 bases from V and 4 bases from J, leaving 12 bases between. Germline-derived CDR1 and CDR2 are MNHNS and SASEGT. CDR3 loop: CASSSDTAYGYTF. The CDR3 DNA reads TGTGCCAGCAGCTCGGACACCGCCTATGGCTACACCTTC.

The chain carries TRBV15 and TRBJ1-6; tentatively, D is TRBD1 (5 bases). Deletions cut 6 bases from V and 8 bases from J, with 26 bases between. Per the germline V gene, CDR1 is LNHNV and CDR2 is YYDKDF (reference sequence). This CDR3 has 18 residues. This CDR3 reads CATRGIHGGNVRDSPLHF. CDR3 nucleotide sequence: TGTGCCACCAGAGGGATCCACGGGGGGAATGTGAGGGATTCACCCCTCCACTTT.

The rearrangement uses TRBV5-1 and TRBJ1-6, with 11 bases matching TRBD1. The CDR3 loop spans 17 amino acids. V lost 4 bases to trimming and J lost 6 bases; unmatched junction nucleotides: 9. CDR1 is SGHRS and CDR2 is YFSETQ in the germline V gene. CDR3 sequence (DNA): TGCGCCAGCAGCAGCGGACAGGGGGCAATCTGTAATTCACCCCTCCACTTT. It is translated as CASSSGQGAICNSPLHF.

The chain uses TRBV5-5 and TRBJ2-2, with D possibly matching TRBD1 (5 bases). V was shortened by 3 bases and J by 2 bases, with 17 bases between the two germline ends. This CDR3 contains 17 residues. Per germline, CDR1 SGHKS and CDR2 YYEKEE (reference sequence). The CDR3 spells CASSSVRGSPNTGELFF. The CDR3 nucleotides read TGTGCCAGCAGCTCGGTTAGGGGTAGCCCAAACACCGGGGAGCTGTTTTTT.

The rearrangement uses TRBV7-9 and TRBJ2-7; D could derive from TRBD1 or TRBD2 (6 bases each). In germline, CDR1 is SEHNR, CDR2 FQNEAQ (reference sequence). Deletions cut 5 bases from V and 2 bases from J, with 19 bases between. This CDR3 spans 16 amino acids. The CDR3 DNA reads TGTGCCAGCAGCGAGATGGGGGGCAGGGGAACCTACGAGCAGTACTTC. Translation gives CASSEMGGRGTYEQYF.

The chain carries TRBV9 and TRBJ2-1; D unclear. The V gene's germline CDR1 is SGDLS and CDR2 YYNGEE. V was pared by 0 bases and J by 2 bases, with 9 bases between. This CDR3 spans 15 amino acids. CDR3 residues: CASSVEEETYNEQFF. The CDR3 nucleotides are TGTGCCAGCAGCGTAGAAGAGGAGACCTACAATGAGCAGTTCTTC.

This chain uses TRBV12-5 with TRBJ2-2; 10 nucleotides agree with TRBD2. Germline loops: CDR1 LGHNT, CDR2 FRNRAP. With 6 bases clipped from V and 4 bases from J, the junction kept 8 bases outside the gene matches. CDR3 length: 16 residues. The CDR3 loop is CASGETSGVGTGELFF. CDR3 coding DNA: TGTGCTAGTGGCGAAACTAGCGGGGTAGGCACCGGGGAGCTGTTTTTT.

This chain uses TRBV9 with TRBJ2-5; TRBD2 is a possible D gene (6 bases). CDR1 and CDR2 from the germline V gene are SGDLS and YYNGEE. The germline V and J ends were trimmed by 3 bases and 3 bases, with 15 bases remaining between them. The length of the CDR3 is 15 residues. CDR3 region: CASSAYRDFKETQYF. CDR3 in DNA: TGTGCCAGCAGCGCCTACCGGGACTTTAAAGAGACCCAGTACTTC.

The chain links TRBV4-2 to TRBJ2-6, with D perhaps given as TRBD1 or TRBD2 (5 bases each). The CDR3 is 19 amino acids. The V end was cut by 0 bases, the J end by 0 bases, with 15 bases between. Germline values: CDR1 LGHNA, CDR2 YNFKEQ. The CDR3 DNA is TGTGCCAGCAGCCAAGACGTCCCGGGACCGTTCTCTGGGGCCAACGTCCTGACTTTC. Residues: CASSQDVPGPFSGANVLTF.